Described below is a single T cell receptor (beta chain) sequence and its context. What it binds is not known. The sample belongs to a study of cytomegalovirus exposure and HLA in healthy donors. Study results and limitations: It was reported that the classifier diagnosed cytomegalovirus status with high specificity and sensitivity in both the original and validation cohorts. One variant, a missense change in DCLRE1C, was linked in a later analysis to TCR beta V- and J-gene trimming. About 87% or about 30% of the time was how often most TCR beta V segments were productive, according to an earlier analysis. It was in a later analysis that TCR association rates were seen to vary by HLA locus, highest for DRB1 and lowest for HLA-C.

In the PCR, 60 Vbeta and 13 Jbeta primers were used. Libraries were prepared by immunoSEQ multiplex PCR; TCRdb keeps only in-frame clonotypes and omits some of them. The sample has about 54,000 clones; approximately 81% are singletons. Losses at the gene ends were 0 bases for V and 0 bases for J; bases not matched to a gene: 10. This CDR3 region has 18 residues. Germline CDR1 is MNHEY and CDR2 is SMNVEV (reference sequence). The clonotype comes from a woman aged 18-30 years in good health and CMV-seronegative. Material: PBMCs. The J gene is TRBJ2-7, the V gene TRBV27, with 8 bases lining up with TRBD2. CDR3 sequence: CASSLSGGAGESSYEQYF. The CDR3 bases are TGTGCCAGCAGTTTATCCGGTGGAGCGGGAGAGAGCTCCTACGAGCAGTACTTC.